This T cell receptor (beta chain) was captured in a study of T-cell memory formation after mild COVID-19. Study-wide points: Detection of some responders pre-infection suggested pre-existing cross-reactive memory T cells participated. Clones that shrank (day 15 to 85) were balanced CD4/CD8, whereas later expanders leaned CD4+. The authors left the SARS-CoV-2 specificity of second-wave clones peaking on day 37 unconfirmed.

Using constant-segment primers, 5'RACE produced TCR alpha and TCR beta cDNA libraries carrying sample barcodes and UMIs. TCRdb reanalysed the 5' RACE reads using MiXCR and keeps one entry per CDR3 protein. The sample carries 100,000 to 150,000 distinct CDR3 sequences, roughly 6.2% recorded once. This clonotype appeared many times. Its matching antigen is unknown. The receptor comes from an adult woman who had mild COVID-19 (a few samples of this study predate the infection). Cell type and time point are not known. Sequencing was carried out using PBMCs or a T cell subset sorted from them (not recorded which).

Here the CDR3 DNA reads TGCGCCAGCAGCTCGCTCGGGGGGACCCCGTTCTTC. Translation gives CASSSLGGTPFF. This chain connects TRBV5-1 to TRBJ2-1; TRBD2 matches at 7 bases. V lost 3 bases to trimming and J lost 15 bases; unmatched junction nucleotides: 9. The CDR3 consists of 12 residues. Germline V gene lookup returns CDR1 SGHRS and CDR2 YFSETQ.